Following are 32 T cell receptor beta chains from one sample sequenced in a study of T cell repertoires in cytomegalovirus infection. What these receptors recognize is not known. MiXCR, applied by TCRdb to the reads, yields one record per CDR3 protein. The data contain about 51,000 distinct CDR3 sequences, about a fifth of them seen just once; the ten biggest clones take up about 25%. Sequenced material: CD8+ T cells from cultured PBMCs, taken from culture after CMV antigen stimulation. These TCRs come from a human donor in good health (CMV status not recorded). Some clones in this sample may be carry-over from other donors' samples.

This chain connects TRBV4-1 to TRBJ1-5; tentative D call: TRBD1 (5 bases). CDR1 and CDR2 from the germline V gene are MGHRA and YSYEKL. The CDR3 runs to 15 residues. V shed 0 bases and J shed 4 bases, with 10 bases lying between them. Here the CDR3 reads CASSQEGVLNQPQHF. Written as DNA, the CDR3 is TGCGCCAGCAGCCAAGAGGGGGTCTTGAATCAGCCCCAGCATTTT.

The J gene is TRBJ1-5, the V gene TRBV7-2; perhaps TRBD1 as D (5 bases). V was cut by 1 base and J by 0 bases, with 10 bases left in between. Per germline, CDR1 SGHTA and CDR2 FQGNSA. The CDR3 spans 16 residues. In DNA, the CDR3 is TGTGCCAGCAGCTTAGAGGGACCCCATAGCAATCAGCCCCAGCATTTT. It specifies CASSLEGPHSNQPQHF.

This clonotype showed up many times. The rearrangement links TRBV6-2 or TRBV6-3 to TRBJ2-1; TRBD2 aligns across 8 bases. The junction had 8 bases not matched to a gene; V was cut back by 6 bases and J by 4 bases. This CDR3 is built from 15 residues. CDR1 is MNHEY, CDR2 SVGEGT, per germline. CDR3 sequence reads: CASSSDGGGYNEQFF. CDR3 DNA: TGTGCCAGCAGCTCAGATGGCGGGGGGTACAATGAGCAGTTCTTC.

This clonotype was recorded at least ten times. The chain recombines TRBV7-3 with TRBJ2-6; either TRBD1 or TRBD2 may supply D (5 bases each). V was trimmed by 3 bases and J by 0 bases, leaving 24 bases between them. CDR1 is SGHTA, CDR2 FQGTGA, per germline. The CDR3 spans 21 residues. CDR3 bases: TGTGCCAGCAGCTTTCCCATCCGGGACCCTTACCCTCCCTCTGGGGCCAACGTCCTGACTTTC. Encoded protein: CASSFPIRDPYPPSGANVLTF.

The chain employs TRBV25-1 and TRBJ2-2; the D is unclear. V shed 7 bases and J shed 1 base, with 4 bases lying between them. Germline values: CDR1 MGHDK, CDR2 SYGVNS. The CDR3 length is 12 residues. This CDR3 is CASTVNTGELFF. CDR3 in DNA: TGTGCCAGCACGGTGAACACCGGGGAGCTGTTTTTT.

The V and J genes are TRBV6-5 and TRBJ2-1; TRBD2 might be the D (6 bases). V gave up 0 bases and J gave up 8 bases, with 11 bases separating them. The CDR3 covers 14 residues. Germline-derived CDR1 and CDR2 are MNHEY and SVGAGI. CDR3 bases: TGTGCCAGCAGTTACTCGAGGAGGGCCCATGAGCAGTTCTTC. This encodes CASSYSRRAHEQFF.

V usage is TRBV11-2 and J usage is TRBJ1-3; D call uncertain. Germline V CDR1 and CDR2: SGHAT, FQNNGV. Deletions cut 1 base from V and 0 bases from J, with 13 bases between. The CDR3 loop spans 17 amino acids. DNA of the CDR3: TGTGCCAGCAGCTTAGCAGCCAGCTCAGCCTCTGGAAACACCATATATTTT. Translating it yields CASSLAASSASGNTIYF.

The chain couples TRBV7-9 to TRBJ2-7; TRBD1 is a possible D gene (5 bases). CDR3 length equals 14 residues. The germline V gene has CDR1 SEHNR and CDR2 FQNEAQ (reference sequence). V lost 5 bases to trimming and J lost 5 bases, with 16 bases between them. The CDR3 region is CASSPRKGANEQYF. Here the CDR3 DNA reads TGTGCCAGCAGCCCTCGCAAAGGGGCCAACGAGCAGTACTTC. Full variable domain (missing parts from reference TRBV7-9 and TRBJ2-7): DTGVSQNPRHKITKRGQNVTFRCDPISEHNRLYWYRQTLGQGPEFLTYFQNEAQLEKSRLLSDRFSAERPKGSFSTLEIQRTEQGDSAMYLCASSPRKGANEQYFGPGTRLTVT.

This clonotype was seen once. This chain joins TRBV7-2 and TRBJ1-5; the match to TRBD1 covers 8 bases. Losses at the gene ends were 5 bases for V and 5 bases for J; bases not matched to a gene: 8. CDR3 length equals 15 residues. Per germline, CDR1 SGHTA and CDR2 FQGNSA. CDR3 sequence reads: CASSLGTGLDQPQHF. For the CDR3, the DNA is TGTGCCAGCAGCCTAGGGACAGGCCTTGATCAGCCCCAGCATTTT.

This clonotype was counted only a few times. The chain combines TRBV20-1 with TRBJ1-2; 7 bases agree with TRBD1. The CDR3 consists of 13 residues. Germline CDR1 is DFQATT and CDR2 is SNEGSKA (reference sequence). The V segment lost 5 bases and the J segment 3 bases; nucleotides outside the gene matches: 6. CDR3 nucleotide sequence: TGCAGTGCTCCTTACAGGGGTGACTATGGCTACACCTTC. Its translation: CSAPYRGDYGYTF.

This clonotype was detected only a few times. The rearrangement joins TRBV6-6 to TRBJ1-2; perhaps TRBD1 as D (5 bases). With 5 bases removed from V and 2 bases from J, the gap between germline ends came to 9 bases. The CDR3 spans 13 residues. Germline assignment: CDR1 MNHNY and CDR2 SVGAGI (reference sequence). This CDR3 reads CASSRDSNYGYTF. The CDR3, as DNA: TGTGCCAGCAGTCGGGACTCCAACTATGGCTACACCTTC.

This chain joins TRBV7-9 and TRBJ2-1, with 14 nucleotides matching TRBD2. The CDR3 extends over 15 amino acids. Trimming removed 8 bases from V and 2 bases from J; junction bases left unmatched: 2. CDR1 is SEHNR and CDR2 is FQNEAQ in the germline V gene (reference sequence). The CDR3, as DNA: TGTGCCAGCGGGACTAGCGGGAGTCCCTACAATGAGCAGTTCTTC. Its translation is CASGTSGSPYNEQFF.

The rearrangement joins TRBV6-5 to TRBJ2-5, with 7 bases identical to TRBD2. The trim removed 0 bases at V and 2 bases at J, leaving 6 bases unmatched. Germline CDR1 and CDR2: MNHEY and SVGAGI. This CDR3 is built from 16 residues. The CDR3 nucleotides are TGTGCCAGCAGTTACTCGTTGAGCGGGACTCAAGAGACCCAGTACTTC. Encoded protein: CASSYSLSGTQETQYF.

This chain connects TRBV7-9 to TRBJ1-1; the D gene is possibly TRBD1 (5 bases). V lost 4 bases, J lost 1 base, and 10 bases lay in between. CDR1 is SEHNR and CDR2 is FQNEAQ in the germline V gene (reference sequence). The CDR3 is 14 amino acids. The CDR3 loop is CASSYGGTNTEAFF. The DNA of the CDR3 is TGTGCCAGCAGCTACGGGGGGACGAACACTGAAGCTTTCTTT.

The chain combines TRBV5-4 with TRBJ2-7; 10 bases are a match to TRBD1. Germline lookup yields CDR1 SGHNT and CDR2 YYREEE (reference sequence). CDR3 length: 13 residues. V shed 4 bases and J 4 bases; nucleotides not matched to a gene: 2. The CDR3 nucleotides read TGTGCCAGCAGCCGGGACAGGGGATACGAGCAGTACTTC. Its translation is CASSRDRGYEQYF.

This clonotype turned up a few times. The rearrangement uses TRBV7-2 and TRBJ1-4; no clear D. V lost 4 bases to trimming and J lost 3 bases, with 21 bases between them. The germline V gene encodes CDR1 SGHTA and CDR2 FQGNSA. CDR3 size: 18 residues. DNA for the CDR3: TGTGCCAGCAGCTCGGCCGAACATACCACGAGGGCTAATGAAAAACTGTTTTTT. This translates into CASSSAEHTTRANEKLFF.

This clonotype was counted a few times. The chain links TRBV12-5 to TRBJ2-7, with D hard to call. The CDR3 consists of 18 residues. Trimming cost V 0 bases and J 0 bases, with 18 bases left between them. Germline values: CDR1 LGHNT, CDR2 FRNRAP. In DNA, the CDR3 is TGTGCTAGTGGTTTGGTACCCACCGGCAAACTCCTCTCCTACGAGCAGTACTTC. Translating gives CASGLVPTGKLLSYEQYF.

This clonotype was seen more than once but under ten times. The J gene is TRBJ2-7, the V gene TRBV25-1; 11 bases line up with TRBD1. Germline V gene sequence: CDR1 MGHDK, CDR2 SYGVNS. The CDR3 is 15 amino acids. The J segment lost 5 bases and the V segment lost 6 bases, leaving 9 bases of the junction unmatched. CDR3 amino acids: CASRPWDRGAHEQYF. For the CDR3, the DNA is TGTGCCAGCAGACCTTGGGACAGGGGGGCACACGAGCAGTACTTC.

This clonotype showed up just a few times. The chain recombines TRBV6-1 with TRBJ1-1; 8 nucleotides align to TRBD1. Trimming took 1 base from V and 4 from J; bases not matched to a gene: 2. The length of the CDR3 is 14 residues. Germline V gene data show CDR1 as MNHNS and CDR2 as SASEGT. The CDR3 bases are TGTGCCAGCAGTGAAGGACAGGGGTTCACTGAAGCTTTCTTT. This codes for CASSEGQGFTEAFF.

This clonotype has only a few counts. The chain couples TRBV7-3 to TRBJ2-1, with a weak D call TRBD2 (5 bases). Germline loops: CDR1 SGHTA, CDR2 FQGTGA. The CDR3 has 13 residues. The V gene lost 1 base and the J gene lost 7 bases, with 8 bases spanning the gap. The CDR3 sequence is CASSLRPGNEQFF. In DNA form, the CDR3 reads TGTGCCAGCAGCTTAAGGCCGGGAAATGAGCAGTTCTTC. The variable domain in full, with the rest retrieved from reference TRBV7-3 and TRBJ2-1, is GAGVSQTPSNKVTEKGKYVELRCDPISGHTALYWYRQSLGQGPEFLIYFQGTGAADDSGLPNDRFFAVRPEGSVSTLKIQRTERGDSAVYLCASSLRPGNEQFFGPGTRLTVL.

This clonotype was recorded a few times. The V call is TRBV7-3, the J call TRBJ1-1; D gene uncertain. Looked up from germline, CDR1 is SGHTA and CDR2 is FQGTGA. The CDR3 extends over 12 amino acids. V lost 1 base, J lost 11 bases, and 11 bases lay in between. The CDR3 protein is CASSLITPFAFF. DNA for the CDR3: TGTGCCAGCAGCTTAATAACCCCATTTGCTTTCTTT.

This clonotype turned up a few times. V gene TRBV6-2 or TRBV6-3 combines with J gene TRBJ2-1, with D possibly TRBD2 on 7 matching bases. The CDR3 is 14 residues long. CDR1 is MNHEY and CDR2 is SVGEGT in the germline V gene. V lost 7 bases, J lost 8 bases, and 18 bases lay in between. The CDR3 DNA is TGTGCCAGCACTGGGGGGGGCCTGATTGATGAGCAGTTCTTC. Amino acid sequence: CASTGGGLIDEQFF.

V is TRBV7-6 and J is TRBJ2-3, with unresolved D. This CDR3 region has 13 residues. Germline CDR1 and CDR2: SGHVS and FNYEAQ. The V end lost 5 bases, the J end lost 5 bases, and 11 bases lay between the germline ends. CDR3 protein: CASSMGIIDTQYF. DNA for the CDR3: TGTGCCAGCAGCATGGGGATTATAGATACGCAGTATTTT. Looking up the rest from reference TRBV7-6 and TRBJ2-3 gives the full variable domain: GAGVSQSPRYKVTKRGQDVALRCDPISGHVSLYWYRQALGQGPEFLTYFNYEAQQDKSGLPNDRFSAERPEGSISTLTIQRTEQRDSAMYRCASSMGIIDTQYFGPGTRLTVL.

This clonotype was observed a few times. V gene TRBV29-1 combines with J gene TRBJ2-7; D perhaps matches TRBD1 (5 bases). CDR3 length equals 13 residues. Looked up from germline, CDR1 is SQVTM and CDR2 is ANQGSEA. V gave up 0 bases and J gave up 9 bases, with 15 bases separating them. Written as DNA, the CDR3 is TGCAGCGTTGAAGATGGTTTACGGCAGGGGCAGTACTTC. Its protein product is CSVEDGLRQGQYF.

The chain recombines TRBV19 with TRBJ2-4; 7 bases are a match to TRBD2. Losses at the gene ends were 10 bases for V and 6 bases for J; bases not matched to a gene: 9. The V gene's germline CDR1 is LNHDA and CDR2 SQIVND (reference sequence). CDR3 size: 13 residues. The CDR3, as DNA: TGTGCCATTCGTCCGAGGGAGGGAAACATTCAGTACTTC. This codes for CAIRPREGNIQYF.

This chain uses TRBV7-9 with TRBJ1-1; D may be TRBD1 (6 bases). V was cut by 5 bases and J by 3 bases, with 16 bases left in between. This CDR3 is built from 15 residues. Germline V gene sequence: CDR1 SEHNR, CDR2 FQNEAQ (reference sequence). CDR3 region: CASSGPGHRDTEAFF. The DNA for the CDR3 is TGTGCCAGCAGCGGCCCGGGACACCGAGACACTGAAGCTTTCTTT.

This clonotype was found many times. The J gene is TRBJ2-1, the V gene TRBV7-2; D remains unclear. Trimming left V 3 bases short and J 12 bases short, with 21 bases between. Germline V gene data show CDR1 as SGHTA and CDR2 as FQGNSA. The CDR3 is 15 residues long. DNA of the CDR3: TGTGCCAGCAGCTTTTCCGGCCTCTTGGCAGAAGGGCAGTTCTTC. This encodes CASSFSGLLAEGQFF.

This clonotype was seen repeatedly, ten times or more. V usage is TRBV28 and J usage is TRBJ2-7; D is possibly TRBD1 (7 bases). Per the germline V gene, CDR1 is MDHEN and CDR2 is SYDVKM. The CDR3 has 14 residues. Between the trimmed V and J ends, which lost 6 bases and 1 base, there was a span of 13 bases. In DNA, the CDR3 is TGTGCCAGCAGAAGGCGGGACAGTTCCTACGAGCAGTACTTC. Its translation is CASRRRDSSYEQYF.

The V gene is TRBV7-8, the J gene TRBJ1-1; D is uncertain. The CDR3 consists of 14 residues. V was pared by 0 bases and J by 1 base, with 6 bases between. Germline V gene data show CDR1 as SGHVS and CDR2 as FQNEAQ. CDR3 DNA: TGTGCCAGCAGCTTAGCCGACGGGAACACTGAAGCTTTCTTT. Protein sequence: CASSLADGNTEAFF.

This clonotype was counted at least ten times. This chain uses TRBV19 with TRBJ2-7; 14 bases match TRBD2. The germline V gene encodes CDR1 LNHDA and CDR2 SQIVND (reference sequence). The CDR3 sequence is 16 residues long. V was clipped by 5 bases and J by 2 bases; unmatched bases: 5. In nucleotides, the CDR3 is TGTGCCAGTAGTTATGGACTAGCGGGAGGACCCTACGAGCAGTACTTC. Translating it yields CASSYGLAGGPYEQYF.

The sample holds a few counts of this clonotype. The CDR3 here is CASRDRGAIYGYTF. CDR3 DNA sequence: TGTGCCAGCAGAGACAGGGGCGCCATCTATGGCTACACCTTC. This chain uses TRBV6-5 with TRBJ1-2; TRBD1 matches at 8 bases. CDR3 length: 14 amino acids. The trim removed 6 bases at V and 4 bases at J, leaving 7 bases unmatched. The germline V gene has CDR1 MNHEY and CDR2 SVGAGI.

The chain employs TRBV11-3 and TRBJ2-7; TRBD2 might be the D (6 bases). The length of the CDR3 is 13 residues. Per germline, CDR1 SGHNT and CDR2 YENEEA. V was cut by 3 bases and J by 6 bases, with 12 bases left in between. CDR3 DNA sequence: TGTGCCAGCAGCTTGGGTCCCGGGGGCGAGCAGTACTTC. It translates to CASSLGPGGEQYF.